This TCR beta chain is from a study of regulatory T cells in long-lasting Graves disease. Arm-PCR of CDR3 regions and iRepertoire HTBI primers were used to build TCR beta libraries. TCRdb independently ran MiXCR on the multiplex PCR reads; one entry per CDR3 protein. Altogether roughly 380,000 distinct CDR3 sequences are present, around 16% being singletons, with the ten largest covering about 20%. The sample's time point: newly diagnosed GD, antithyroid drugs for less than 3 months. After RNA was extracted from PBMCs, the TCR library was made from it. V lost 5 bases to trimming and J lost 4 bases; unmatched junction nucleotides: 8. CDR1 is MNHEY and CDR2 is SVGEGT in the germline V gene. The CDR3 totals 15 residues.

The V call is TRBV6-2 or TRBV6-3, the J call TRBJ1-5, with 7 bases matching TRBD1. This receptor was identified in a female donor with Graves disease. Sequencing used peripheral blood mononuclear cells (PBMCs), obtained at new diagnosis, from a patient treated with antithyroid drugs. CDR3 DNA sequence: TGTGCCAGCAGTGAGGCGGGACAGATGAATCAGCCCCAGCATTTT. As protein: CASSEAGQMNQPQHF.